These 21 T cell receptor beta chains came from one sample sequenced in a study of chemoradiotherapy in HPV16-positive cancers. Method: immunoSEQ multiplex PCR; TCRdb's copy keeps in-frame clones and lacks some. The sample lists approximately 32,000 clones, 70% to 90% occurring once. The material sequenced was blood, taken from a patient who underwent chemoradiotherapy. Source of these receptors: a human donor with HPV-associated anogenital cancer.

The chain joins TRBV6-5 to TRBJ2-5; 8 bases are shared with TRBD1. The CDR3 covers 14 residues. CDR1 and CDR2 from the germline V gene are MNHEY and SVGAGI. V lost 6 bases to trimming and J lost 2 bases; unmatched junction nucleotides: 5. The CDR3 sequence: CASRLYRGQETQYF. CDR3 in DNA: TGTGCCAGCAGATTGTACAGGGGGCAAGAGACCCAGTACTTC.

The chain uses TRBV10-3 and TRBJ1-2, with a tentative D call TRBD1 (6 bases). Germline V lookup: CDR1 ENHRY, CDR2 SYGVKD. The CDR3 extends over 12 amino acids. Trimming cost V 8 bases and J 8 bases, with 15 bases left between them. The CDR3 DNA is TGTGCCATCGGGGCCTCAGGGGACGGCTACACCTTC. Translating gives CAIGASGDGYTF.

This chain links TRBV5-6 with TRBJ2-2; 8 nucleotides align to TRBD2. Per germline, CDR1 SGHDT and CDR2 YYEEEE. The CDR3 consists of 14 residues. With V trimmed by 4 bases and J by 6 bases, 5 bases remained unmatched. The CDR3 here is CASSPGGLSGELFF. The CDR3 nucleotides read TGTGCCAGCAGCCCGGGAGGGTTGTCCGGGGAGCTGTTTTTT.

V is TRBV19 and J is TRBJ1-1; 7 positions match TRBD1. The CDR3 runs 16 residues. Per the germline V gene, CDR1 is LNHDA and CDR2 is SQIVND (reference sequence). The trim removed 5 bases at V and 6 bases at J, leaving 15 bases unmatched. The CDR3 loop reads CASSFTGTAFRAEAFF. CDR3 sequence (DNA): TGTGCCAGTAGTTTCACCGGGACAGCTTTTCGGGCTGAAGCTTTCTTT.

V usage is TRBV10-3 and J usage is TRBJ2-2; 15 nucleotides align to TRBD2. In germline, CDR1 is ENHRY, CDR2 SYGVKD. V was clipped by 6 bases and J by 3 bases; unmatched bases: 5. The CDR3 consists of 17 residues. Written as DNA, the CDR3 is TGTGCCATCAGCCGGACTAGCGGGGGGGCCGACACCGGGGAGCTGTTTTTT. Amino acids: CAISRTSGGADTGELFF.

This chain connects TRBV6-6 to TRBJ1-2; D unclear. The germline V gene has CDR1 MNHNY and CDR2 SVGAGI (reference sequence). Trimming took 3 bases from V and 7 from J, leaving 9 bases between them. The length of the CDR3 is 12 residues. The CDR3 coding sequence is TGTGCCAGCAGTTATCGCTCGGGTGGCTACACCTTC. Translation gives CASSYRSGGYTF.

The chain employs TRBV27 and TRBJ2-3; D may be TRBD2 (6 bases). CDR3 size: 17 residues. The V gene lost 6 bases and the J gene lost 4 bases, with 23 bases spanning the gap. CDR1 is MNHEY, CDR2 SMNVEV, per germline (reference sequence). Here the CDR3 DNA reads TGTGCCAGCAGCCCAGGGCAGGGACGGCGGGGAGCAGATACGCAGTATTTT. Translating it yields CASSPGQGRRGADTQYF.

The gene calls are TRBV7-8 and TRBJ1-6; D ambiguous. In germline, CDR1 is SGHVS, CDR2 FQNEAQ. Trimming stripped 1 base from V and 9 bases from J, with 13 bases between. The CDR3 sequence is 15 residues long. CDR3 bases: TGTGCCAGCAGCTTAGTAAAGGGCCCTCTTTCACCCCTCCACTTT. Translating it yields CASSLVKGPLSPLHF.

The gene calls are TRBV6-4 and TRBJ2-3; 9 nucleotides agree with TRBD1. From germline, CDR1 is MRHNA and CDR2 SNTAGT. V shed 4 bases and J 1 base; nucleotides not matched to a gene: 0. The CDR3 is 14 amino acids. CDR3 sequence reads: CASSGTGGTDTQYF. The DNA for the CDR3 is TGTGCCAGCAGTGGGACAGGGGGCACAGATACGCAGTATTTT.

This clone showed up just once. The chain combines TRBV27 with TRBJ2-3; D tentatively reads TRBD1 or TRBD2 (5 bases each). CDR3 length: 17 amino acids. Trimming took 3 bases from V and 9 from J, leaving 25 bases between them. Per the germline V gene, CDR1 is MNHEY and CDR2 is SMNVEV (reference sequence). The CDR3 DNA reads TGTGCCAGCAGTTTGGGCTTGTCGCCGGGACCATGGGACACGCAGTATTTT. Translation: CASSLGLSPGPWDTQYF.

The rearrangement links TRBV30 to TRBJ2-5; the D gene is possibly TRBD1 (6 bases). The CDR3 is 14 residues long. The V end lost 0 bases, the J end lost 7 bases, and 15 bases lay between the germline ends. Germline CDR1 reads GTSNPN; CDR2 reads SVGIG (reference sequence). The CDR3 loop is CAWSVGQGKGTQYF. CDR3 sequence (DNA): TGTGCCTGGAGTGTGGGTCAGGGGAAGGGGACCCAGTACTTC.

The chain recombines TRBV9 with TRBJ2-7, with D possibly being TRBD2 (5 bases). V shed 4 bases and J shed 1 base, with 12 bases lying between them. This CDR3 contains 14 residues. Germline assignment: CDR1 SGDLS and CDR2 YYNGEE. The CDR3 loop reads CASSSPAESYEQYF. The CDR3 coding sequence is TGTGCCAGCAGCTCCCCAGCGGAGTCCTACGAGCAGTACTTC. Together with reference TRBV9 and TRBJ2-7, the CDR3 gives the full variable domain: DSGVTQTPKHLITATGQRVTLRCSPRSGDLSVYWYQQSLDQGLQFLIQYYNGEERAKGNILERFSAQQFPDLHSELNLSSLELGDSALYFCASSSPAESYEQYFGPGTRLTVT.

The gene calls are TRBV7-2 and TRBJ2-3, with D unclear. V was trimmed by 5 bases and J by 1 base, leaving 13 bases between them. Germline assignment: CDR1 SGHTA and CDR2 FQGNSA. This CDR3 is 15 amino acids long. CDR3 amino acids: CASSRRGRGTDTQYF. Here the CDR3 DNA reads TGTGCCAGCAGCCGCCGAGGTAGGGGCACAGATACGCAGTATTTT.

The chain couples TRBV19 to TRBJ1-3; D is perhaps TRBD1 (5 bases). The CDR3 is made up of 17 amino acids. With 4 bases removed from V and 0 bases from J, the gap between germline ends came to 16 bases. Germline-derived CDR1 and CDR2 are LNHDA and SQIVND (reference sequence). In DNA form, the CDR3 reads TGTGCCAGTAGTACACGACCGGGGCCCCGCTCTGGAAACACCATATATTTT. Translating it yields CASSTRPGPRSGNTIYF.

In its sample, this clone was seen once. The rearrangement links TRBV14 to TRBJ1-1; D possibly corresponds to TRBD1 (5 bases). There are 19 residues in the CDR3. V lost 2 bases to trimming and J lost 1 base, with 23 bases between them. The V gene's germline CDR1 is SGHDN and CDR2 FVKESK. The CDR3, as DNA: TGTGCCAGCAGCCAACTAAAGGGGCGCCAGGGTACTTCGAACACTGAAGCTTTCTTT. Translated, it gives CASSQLKGRQGTSNTEAFF.

This clone was seen just once. J is TRBJ2-7 and V is TRBV6-6, with D perhaps matching TRBD1 (6 bases). Trimming left V 6 bases short and J 5 bases short, with 17 bases between. Germline V gene sequence: CDR1 MNHNY, CDR2 SVGAGI (reference sequence). The CDR3 is 14 residues long. The CDR3 bases are TGTGCCAGCAGCAGGGACAAGGGCAGGAACGAGCAGTACTTC. Translation gives CASSRDKGRNEQYF.

This clone was counted only a few times. V is TRBV7-9 and J is TRBJ2-3, with no clear D. The CDR3 totals 11 residues. V lost 3 bases, J lost 4 bases, and 2 bases lay in between. Looked up from germline, CDR1 is SEHNR and CDR2 is FQNEAQ (reference sequence). This CDR3 reads CASSFADTQYF. The CDR3 region has the DNA TGTGCCAGCAGCTTCGCAGATACGCAGTATTTT.

This chain joins TRBV4-3 and TRBJ2-1; 12 positions match TRBD2. CDR3 length: 16 amino acids. Trimming took 0 bases from V and 3 from J; bases not matched to a gene: 0. Germline CDR1 and CDR2: LGHNA and YSLEER. This CDR3 reads CASSQELAGGYNEQFF. The CDR3 DNA reads as TGCGCCAGCAGCCAAGAACTAGCGGGGGGCTACAATGAGCAGTTCTTC.

The chain couples TRBV7-2 to TRBJ2-3; the D is unclear. V was cut by 4 bases and J by 0 bases, with 11 bases left in between. Germline V gene data show CDR1 as SGHTA and CDR2 as FQGNSA. The CDR3 consists of 15 residues. CDR3 bases: TGTGCCAGCAGCTCCGCCCTCGTAAGCACAGATACGCAGTATTTT. Amino acids: CASSSALVSTDTQYF. The entire variable domain, with the rest obtained from reference TRBV7-2 and TRBJ2-3, is as follows: GAGVSQSPSNKVTEKGKDVELRCDPISGHTALYWYRQSLGQGLEFLIYFQGNSAPDKSGLPSDRFSAERTGGSVSTLTIQRTQQEDSAVYLCASSSALVSTDTQYFGPGTRLTVL.

In its sample, this clone was seen a few times. The J gene is TRBJ2-7, the V gene TRBV5-8; 9 nucleotides match TRBD1. With 4 bases clipped from V and 1 base from J, the junction kept 9 bases outside the gene matches. The V gene's germline CDR1 is SGHTS and CDR2 YDEGEE. The CDR3 has 16 amino acids. CDR3 region: CASSIRSGTGSYEQYF. In nucleotides, the CDR3 is TGTGCCAGCAGCATACGATCCGGGACAGGGTCCTACGAGCAGTACTTC. The variable domain in full, with the rest retrieved from reference TRBV5-8 and TRBJ2-7, is EAGVTQSPTHLIKTRGQQATLRCSPISGHTSVYWYQQALGLGLQFLLWYDEGEERNRGNFPPRFSGRQFPNYSSELNVNALELEDSALYLCASSIRSGTGSYEQYFGPGTRLTVT.

The rearrangement links TRBV5-6 to TRBJ2-1, with 9 bases fitting TRBD1. V lost 2 bases to trimming and J lost 7 bases; unmatched junction nucleotides: 7. The CDR3 totals 15 residues. CDR1 is SGHDT, CDR2 YYEEEE, per germline. The CDR3 DNA sequence: TGTGCCAGCAGCTTAATGGGACAGGGTGAGAATGAGCAGTTCTTC. The encoded protein is CASSLMGQGENEQFF. The full variable domain, its missing parts supplied by reference TRBV5-6 and TRBJ2-1, is DAGVTQSPTHLIKTRGQQVTLRCSPKSGHDTVSWYQQALGQGPQFIFQYYEEEERQRGNFPDRFSGHQFPNYSSELNVNALLLGDSALYLCASSLMGQGENEQFFGPGTRLTVL.